This is a list of T cell receptor beta chains from one sample in a study of cytomegalovirus exposure and HLA in healthy donors. Some clones are missing from TCRdb's copy, which holds only in-frame ones; the method was immunoSEQ multiplex PCR. Altogether fewer than 60,000 clones are present, approximately 84% being singletons, with the ten largest covering 2.5% to 3.5%. The sequencing input was PBMCs. The origin of the receptors is a man between 50 and 59 years old in good health and CMV-seronegative. Both conserved end residues are part of each CDR3. The D gene is left open where the match is weak. Not all rows give a size; the values are once, few, many and, for expanded clones, a class.

- | TRBJ1-2 | TRBV7-8 | few | CASSTTGYGYTF | TGTGCCAGCAGCACGACGGGCTATGGCTACACCTTC
- | TRBJ1-2 | TRBV7-3 | - | CASSLTGLGDYGYTF | TGTGCCAGCAGCTTAACAGGATTAGGGGACTATGGCTACACCTTC
- | TRBJ2-2 | TRBV19 | few | CASSIQQENTGELFF | TGTGCCAGTAGTATACAGCAGGAGAACACCGGGGAGCTGTTTTTT
- | TRBJ1-4 | TRBV4-1 | - | CASSQGPRQVRDEKLFF | TGCGCCAGCAGCCAAGGGCCCCGACAGGTCCGTGATGAAAAACTGTTTTTT
TRBD1 | TRBJ2-1 | TRBV7-3 | few | CASSLYRGEQFF | TGTGCCAGCAGCTTATACAGGGGTGAGCAGTTCTTC
- | TRBJ1-5 | TRBV15 | - | CATRGPRSNQPQHF | TGTGCCACGCGGGGACCAAGGAGCAATCAGCCCCAGCATTTT
TRBD1 | TRBJ2-7 | TRBV7-2 | - | CASSLTGAPGYYEQYF | TGTGCCAGCAGCCTGACAGGGGCCCCGGGATACTACGAGCAGTACTTC
- | TRBJ2-7 | TRBV9 | once | CASSVASSSYEQYF | TGTGCCAGCAGCGTAGCTAGCAGCTCCTACGAGCAGTACTTC
- | TRBJ2-7 | TRBV9 | - | CASSNSPSRSYEQYF | TGTGCCAGCAGCAATTCCCCTAGCAGGTCCTACGAGCAGTACTTC
TRBD1 | TRBJ1-2 | TRBV7-2 | - | CASSLDRVDGYTF | TGTGCCAGCAGCCTTGACAGGGTAGATGGCTACACCTTC
- | TRBJ2-7 | TRBV7-9 | - | CASRPPQGSYEQYF | TGTGCCAGCAGACCGCCCCAGGGGTCCTACGAGCAGTACTTC
TRBD2 | TRBJ2-5 | TRBV6-5 | - | CASNTGGGRETQYF | TGTGCCAGCAATACGGGCGGGGGGCGCGAGACCCAGTACTTC
TRBD2 | TRBJ2-3 | TRBV5-4 | - | CASSLGLAGGRDTQYF | TGTGCCAGCAGCTTGGGCCTAGCGGGGGGACGAGATACGCAGTATTTT
- | TRBJ1-1 | TRBV9 | - | CASSVGAGGPGTEAFF | TGTGCCAGCAGCGTAGGGGCGGGGGGCCCGGGCACTGAAGCTTTCTTT
TRBD1 | TRBJ1-1 | TRBV4-3 | few | CASSQRQGATGTEAFF | TGCGCCAGCAGCCAACGTCAGGGGGCGACGGGCACTGAAGCTTTCTTT
TRBD2 | TRBJ2-2 | TRBV29-1 | - | CSVEGRGGNTGELFF | TGCAGCGTTGAAGGGCGGGGGGGTAACACCGGGGAGCTGTTTTTT
- | TRBJ1-4 | TRBV5-6 | once | CASSLGLGATNEKLFF | TGTGCCAGCAGCTTAGGCCTCGGGGCAACTAATGAAAAACTGTTTTTT
TRBD2 | TRBJ2-7 | TRBV29-1 | - | CSVEIEGLFRGGSYEQYF | TGCAGCGTTGAAATCGAGGGGCTTTTTCGGGGGGGCTCCTACGAGCAGTACTTC
- | TRBJ1-6 | TRBV2 | - | CASLMRERNPLHF | TGTGCCAGCCTTATGCGAGAAAGAAATCCCCTCCACTTT
- | TRBJ2-7 | TRBV6-1 | - | CASSEARVALNTYEQYF | TGTGCCAGCAGTGAAGCCCGGGTCGCCCTTAATACCTACGAGCAGTACTTC
TRBD2 | TRBJ2-1 | TRBV7-2 | - | CASSLSGGLYNEQFF | TGTGCCAGCAGCCTTAGCGGGGGGCTTTACAATGAGCAGTTCTTC
- | TRBJ1-1 | TRBV9 | - | CASSAGTEAFF | TGTGCCAGCAGCGCGGGAACTGAAGCTTTCTTT
- | TRBJ1-6 | TRBV18 | few | CASSPDRANSPLHF | TGTGCCAGCTCCCCCGACAGAGCGAATTCACCCCTCCACTTT
- | TRBJ1-6 | TRBV7-2 | - | CASSLRGQRSNSPLHF | TGTGCCAGCAGCTTACGAGGACAGAGGAGCAATTCACCCCTCCACTTT
- | TRBJ2-1 | TRBV29-1 | - | CSVGGQVNEQFF | TGCAGCGTTGGTGGCCAGGTCAATGAGCAGTTCTTC
- | TRBJ1-2 | TRBV4-2 | - | CASSHASTGITF | TGTGCCAGCAGCCACGCGTCAACCGGGATCACCTTC
- | TRBJ1-4 | TRBV6-4 | - | CASSDPDRFATNEKLFF | TGTGCCAGCAGTGACCCGGACAGATTCGCAACTAATGAAAAACTGTTTTTT
TRBD2 | TRBJ2-3 | TRBV28 | few | CASSSQSGGVGDTQYF | TGTGCCAGCAGTTCCCAGAGCGGGGGAGTTGGAGATACGCAGTATTTT
TRBD1 | TRBJ1-2 | TRBV6-1 | - | CASSEAAAGGFGYTF | TGTGCCAGCAGTGAAGCGGCGGCAGGGGGCTTTGGCTACACCTTC
TRBD1 | TRBJ1-1 | TRBV28 | - | CASNPTGQGKAFF | TGTGCCAGCAATCCGACCGGACAGGGAAAAGCTTTCTTT
- | TRBJ1-2 | TRBV11-2 | - | CASSLAHNVYNGYTF | TGTGCCAGCAGCCTAGCACATAACGTATATAATGGCTACACCTTC
TRBD2 | TRBJ2-5 | TRBV4-1 | - | CASSQDWASGAQETQYF | TGCGCCAGCAGCCAAGATTGGGCTAGCGGGGCCCAAGAGACCCAGTACTTC
- | TRBJ2-3 | TRBV5-1 | - | CASSREAGRGPTDTQYF | TGCGCCAGCAGCAGGGAGGCAGGCCGGGGCCCCACAGATACGCAGTATTTT
TRBD1 | TRBJ1-5 | TRBV6-1 | - | CASSLRQGAMTQHF | TGTGCCAGCAGCCTACGGCAGGGGGCCATGACCCAGCATTTT
TRBD2 | TRBJ2-5 | TRBV6-1 | - | CASSEVLSGGGYTARKTQYF | TGTGCCAGCAGTGAAGTTCTTAGCGGCGGGGGATATACGGCCCGAAAGACCCAGTACTTC
- | TRBJ1-3 | TRBV5-1 | - | CASSLEGSSGNTIYF | TGCGCCAGCAGCTTGGAGGGGTCTTCGGGAAACACCATATATTTT
TRBD1 | TRBJ2-1 | TRBV27 | - | CASKTPSGQTNSYNEQFF | TGTGCCAGCAAAACTCCGTCGGGACAGACAAACTCCTACAATGAGCAGTTCTTC
TRBD1 | TRBJ2-2 | TRBV5-4 | - | CASSLEGAGTGELFF | TGTGCCAGCAGCTTGGAGGGGGCGGGCACCGGGGAGCTGTTTTTT
TRBD2 | TRBJ2-1 | TRBV4-1 | - | CASSTSGVSYNEQFF | TGCGCCAGCAGCACAAGCGGGGTCTCCTACAATGAGCAGTTCTTC
- | TRBJ1-4 | TRBV6-1 | - | CASSTENSNEKLFF | TGTGCCAGCAGTACAGAGAACTCTAATGAAAAACTGTTTTTT
- | TRBJ1-2 | TRBV5-1 | - | CASSPGGNYGYTF | TGCGCCAGCAGCCCGGGGGGGAACTATGGCTACACCTTC
- | TRBJ1-4 | TRBV7-9 | - | CASSLGAGRNEKLFF | TGTGCCAGCAGCTTAGGGGCAGGGAGGAATGAAAAACTGTTTTTT
TRBD1 | TRBJ1-1 | TRBV6-5 | - | CASRDRDRNTEAFF | TGTGCCAGCAGGGACAGGGACAGGAACACTGAAGCTTTCTTT
TRBD2 | TRBJ2-5 | TRBV4-2 | - | CASSQEVGGGAGETQYF | TGTGCCAGCAGCCAAGAGGTCGGCGGGGGGGCCGGCGAGACCCAGTACTTC
- | TRBJ2-6 | TRBV6-1 | - | CAGWSRSGANVLTF | TGTGCCGGATGGAGTAGATCTGGGGCCAACGTCCTGACTTTC
TRBD1 | TRBJ1-2 | TRBV9 | - | CASSVDQGGYYGYTF | TGTGCCAGCAGCGTAGATCAGGGGGGCTACTATGGCTACACCTTC
TRBD1 | TRBJ1-2 | TRBV7-8 | - | CASSSLGTGDYGYTF | TGTGCCAGCAGCTCGCTGGGGACAGGGGACTATGGCTACACCTTC
- | TRBJ1-4 | TRBV6-1 | - | CASSRQSNEKLFF | TGTGCCAGCAGCCGACAGAGTAATGAAAAACTGTTTTTT
TRBD1 | TRBJ1-1 | TRBV6-1 | - | CASSVVWGQGSTEAFF | TGTGCCAGCAGTGTAGTTTGGGGACAGGGATCCACTGAAGCTTTCTTT
TRBD2 | TRBJ2-3 | TRBV5-1 | - | CASSGSSGGRTDTQYF | TGCGCCAGCAGTGGGAGTAGCGGGGGCCGCACAGATACGCAGTATTTT
- | TRBJ1-1 | TRBV5-1 | - | CASSLFPGDGTEAFF | TGCGCCAGCAGCTTGTTTCCGGGGGACGGCACTGAAGCTTTCTTT
- | TRBJ2-5 | TRBV10-3 | few | CAISEEVQETQYF | TGTGCCATCAGTGAGGAGGTCCAAGAGACCCAGTACTTC
TRBD1 | TRBJ1-6 | TRBV9 | - | CASSVAGTGGFNSPLHF | TGTGCCAGCAGCGTAGCTGGGACAGGGGGCTTTAATTCACCCCTCCACTTT
TRBD2 | TRBJ2-3 | TRBV7-2 | - | CASSYHSGATDTQYF | TGTGCCAGCAGCTACCATAGCGGGGCAACAGATACGCAGTATTTT
- | TRBJ2-2 | TRBV6-1 | - | CASSARGSGELFF | TGTGCCAGCAGTGCCAGGGGTTCCGGGGAGCTGTTTTTT
- | TRBJ1-6 | TRBV6-5 | - | CASKQGSNSPLHF | TGTGCCAGCAAGCAGGGGTCTAATTCACCCCTCCACTTT
- | TRBJ2-7 | TRBV15 | - | CATSRDRGTYEQYF | TGTGCCACCAGCAGAGACAGGGGTACCTACGAGCAGTACTTC
TRBD2 | TRBJ2-1 | TRBV5-1 | once | CASSLGGGEGEQFF | TGCGCCAGCAGCTTGGGCGGAGGGGAGGGTGAGCAGTTCTTC
TRBD1 | TRBJ1-5 | TRBV6-1 | - | CASSDGTGINQPQHF | TGTGCCAGCAGCGACGGGACAGGGATAAATCAGCCCCAGCATTTT
TRBD2 | TRBJ2-1 | TRBV9 | - | CASSVERGGNNEQFF | TGTGCCAGCAGCGTTGAGCGGGGGGGTAACAATGAGCAGTTCTTC